The rows below give T cell receptor beta chains drawn from one sample of a study of cytomegalovirus exposure and HLA in healthy donors. Sequencing was performed with immunoSEQ multiplex PCR; in TCRdb, only in-frame clones are kept and a portion is missing. Of some 110,000 clones in the sample, about 64% were seen once. The sample was PBMCs. Source of these receptors: a female donor in good health and CMV-seronegative. CDR3s include the opening cysteine and the closing phenylalanine or tryptophan.

v_call	cdr3_aa
TRBV5-4	CASSVPTGPGANVLTF
TRBV6-6	CASSVLAGAADTQYF
TRBV7-3	CASSQGGLTAGGTIYF
TRBV18	CASSQAITSGRVYEQYF
TRBV11-3	CASRGGQSGYTF
TRBV9	CASSVGSGEETQYF
TRBV11-1	CASSLLASEMSEQFF
TRBV5-4	CASSLGSGAEQYF
TRBV28	CASSLGTKNQPQHF
TRBV4-1	CASSLLTWTPTDTQYF
TRBV14	CASSPLTSGRPSTDTQYF
TRBV10-1	CASSERSSRDFLTQYF
TRBV5-1	CASSRGTSGRRYNEQFF
TRBV4-1	CASSHPRGGVAFF
TRBV6-6	CASTQGTGAGVSYTF
TRBV19	CASSLRQGANQPQHF
TRBV6-6	CASSPLAVSSYNEQFF
TRBV6-6	CASSFGDSQETQYF
TRBV2	CASRGTGLDEQFF
TRBV6-5	CASSYSYGTLTYEQYF
TRBV4-1	CASSLIGTTLRGELFF
TRBV9	CASSTGDTEAFF
TRBV28	CASSAPTGQGIYGYTF
TRBV27	CASRSWGQGANGDGYTF
TRBV15	CATSSDGRGQGVGNTEAFF
TRBV15	CATSGQTYEQYF
TRBV30	CAWIDRDGYTF
TRBV7-2	CASSIDTYEQYF
TRBV7-9	CASSLLAIETQYF
TRBV11-1	CASSLKQRQYF
TRBV2	CASSDQAGTSGGELFF
TRBV28	CASSPWAGSYEQYF
TRBV2	CASSDLDRALEKLFF
TRBV7-8	CASSLGRRGFWSGANVLTF
TRBV7-2	CASSLNPGQASLRAFF
TRBV4-2	CASSQEPGQGDYGYTF
TRBV11-3	CASSLGQREGETQYF
TRBV11-3	CASSFPNVAGGTDTQYF
TRBV6-6	CASSQEGVYGYTF
TRBV4-2	CASKGREDGYTF